These T cell receptor beta chains were read from a single sample in a study of Graves' ophthalmopathy and Graves' hyperthyroidism. TCRdb fed the multiplex PCR reads into MiXCR, producing one record per CDR3 protein. The sample holds 740,000 or so distinct CDR3 sequences; 40% are singletons and the top ten take 40% to 45%. The material sequenced was peripheral blood. These receptors were taken from an adult man with Graves' ophthalmopathy. CDR3s include the opening cysteine and the closing phenylalanine or tryptophan. D genes are given only for firm matches. Clone size, where shown, is once, few, many, or a class for clones that have expanded.

CDR3aa,CDR3nt,v_gene,d_gene,j_gene,abundance
CASSLRGADRETQYF,TGTGCCAGCAGCCTCCGGGGGGCAGATCGGGAGACCCAGTACTTC,TRBV11-2,-,TRBJ2-5,few
CASSLLEGEPHEQYF,TGTGCCAGCAGTTTATTGGAGGGGGAGCCCCACGAGCAGTACTTC,TRBV12-3/TRBV12-4,-,TRBJ2-7,-
CARGGDPGEKLFF,TGTGCCAGGGGGGGCGATCCCGGTGAAAAACTGTTTTTT,TRBV25-1,-,TRBJ1-4,-
CASSLGRNTLQEAQYF,TGCGCCAGCAGCTTGGGACGGAACACGCTCCAAGAGGCCCAGTACTTC,TRBV5-1,-,TRBJ2-5,-
CASSESGPRNTEAFF,TGCGCCAGCAGTGAGTCGGGACCCAGGAACACTGAAGCTTTCTTT,TRBV10-2,-,TRBJ1-1,-
CASQGADTQYF,TGTGCCAGCCAGGGAGCCGATACGCAGTATTTT,TRBV7-9,-,TRBJ2-3,once
CASSFGARDEKLFF,TGTGCCAGCAGCTTTGGGGCGCGGGATGAAAAACTGTTTTTT,TRBV7-9,-,TRBJ1-4,many
CASSSPGLGTYEQYF,TGTGCCAGCAGTTCGCCCGGACTAGGTACCTACGAGCAGTACTTC,TRBV25-1,TRBD2,TRBJ2-7,few
CSAIRARHYEQYF,TGCAGTGCTATCCGGGCCCGGCATTACGAGCAGTACTTC,TRBV20-1,-,TRBJ2-7,few
CASRLGFRANTGELFF,TGTGCCAGCAGACTGGGGTTCAGGGCCAACACCGGGGAGCTGTTTTTT,TRBV13,-,TRBJ2-2,few
CASSKRTGASTGELFF,TGTGCCAGTAGTAAGAGGACAGGGGCTAGCACCGGGGAGCTGTTTTTT,TRBV19,TRBD1,TRBJ2-2,-
CASSRGQGGSTGELFF,TGTGCCAGCAGTCGTGGACAGGGAGGTAGCACCGGGGAGCTGTTTTTT,TRBV7-6,TRBD1,TRBJ2-2,-
CASSHRQGTYEQYF,TGTGCCAGCAGTCACCGACAGGGAACCTACGAGCAGTACTTC,TRBV6-6,TRBD1,TRBJ2-7,-
CASSYRTGLAAYEQYF,TGTGCCAGCAGCTACCGTACGGGACTAGCGGCCTACGAGCAGTACTTC,TRBV11-2,TRBD2,TRBJ2-7,-
CSAGDSTSEQYF,TGCAGTGCGGGGGACAGTACGTCCGAGCAGTACTTC,TRBV20-1,TRBD1,TRBJ2-7,many
CASKVGPRENTEAFF,TGTGCCAGCAAGGTCGGCCCCAGGGAGAACACTGAAGCTTTCTTT,TRBV7-9,-,TRBJ1-1,-
CASSGSGTNYGYTF,TGTGCCAGCAGCGGGTCAGGGACAAACTATGGCTACACCTTC,TRBV10-3,-,TRBJ1-2,-
CASSVPQGTGANVLTF,TGTGCCAGCAGCGTACCTCAGGGGACAGGGGCCAACGTCCTGACTTTC,TRBV7-9,-,TRBJ2-6,-
CASSLAVANYEQYF,TGCGCCAGCAGCTTGGCCGTCGCAAACTACGAGCAGTACTTC,TRBV5-1,-,TRBJ2-7,few
CATSRDGSAIYEQYF,TGTGCCACCAGCAGAGATGGGTCAGCCATCTACGAGCAGTACTTC,TRBV15,-,TRBJ2-7,many
CASSQDSIEQYF,TGTGCCAGCAGCCAAGACTCCATAGAGCAGTACTTC,TRBV14,-,TRBJ2-7,few
CSAETKSSGNTIYF,TGCAGCGCTGAGACCAAGAGCTCTGGAAACACCATATATTTT,TRBV29-1,-,TRBJ1-3,-
CASSPLAGVQETQYF,TGTGCCAGTAGTCCCCTGGCGGGGGTGCAAGAGACCCAGTACTTC,TRBV7-8,TRBD2,TRBJ2-5,few
CASSPYTGYQETQYF,TGTGCCAGCTCACCATACACGGGATACCAAGAGACCCAGTACTTC,TRBV18,-,TRBJ2-5,-
CASSPGQGQAFF,TGTGCCAGCAGTCCGGGACAGGGTCAAGCTTTCTTT,TRBV9,TRBD1,TRBJ1-1,-
CASSRIAGAQYF,TGTGCCAGCAGCCGGATAGCGGGGGCCCAGTACTTC,TRBV7-2,TRBD2,TRBJ2-5,-
CASRGRVNYGYTF,TGTGCCAGCAGGGGACGGGTAAACTATGGCTACACCTTC,TRBV2,-,TRBJ1-2,many
CSARGGQGDEQYF,TGCAGTGCTAGAGGAGGACAGGGGGACGAGCAGTACTTC,TRBV20-1,TRBD1,TRBJ2-7,few
CSAHNRQLMNTEAFF,TGCAGTGCTCACAATAGACAGCTAATGAACACTGAAGCTTTCTTT,TRBV20-1,-,TRBJ1-1,many